The 12 T cell receptor beta chains reported below all come from one sample, sequenced in a study of tumor-infiltrating lymphocytes in primary liver carcinoma (dated by TCRdb to 2016 to 2017). The sequencer listed for this sample is Illumina HiSeq 2500. Using a constant-region primer and ProtoScript II reverse transcriptase, TCRbeta-specific cDNA was reverse-transcribed from 450 to 650 ng total RNA. Construction of the TCRbeta libraries relied on three nested rounds of multiplex PCR, following a slightly modified ARM-PCR procedure. Multiplex TRBV1-TRBV30 forward primers and a Cbeta reverse primer were used in the first two PCR rounds, each of which was run for roughly 9 cycles. TCRdb handled the public reads itself, with Q25 trimming in fastp and clone calling in MiXCR, and kept productive beta chains. Records with the same CDR3 protein are collapsed into one entry carrying the most frequent genes and DNA. Counted in this sample were about 64,000 distinct CDR3 sequences; about 71% of them appeared once. Of the sample, approximately 37% falls within the top ten clones.

Without any cell sorting, total RNA and DNA were co-extracted from roughly 21-30 mg of bulk tissue using the AllPrep DNA/RNA mini kit. The sample was liver tumor tissue from sampling region 4. The cell subset or site label, read with the paper, signifies: tumor region T4, right-lateral pole. Every receptor here comes from a man aged 35 to 55 with primary liver carcinoma and hepatitis B virus infection.

This clonotype was seen many times. This sequence joins TRBV28 and TRBJ1-5; weak D call: TRBD1 (6 bases). The CDR3 length is 12 residues. Germline V CDR1 and CDR2: MDHEN, SYDVKM. V was trimmed by 6 bases and J by 6 bases, leaving 9 bases between them. CDR3 in amino acids: CASRIQGQPQHF. The CDR3, as DNA: TGTGCCAGCAGGATACAGGGTCAGCCCCAGCATTTT.

Points on this clonotype: This likely comes from a read error, as the CDR3 has no conserved phenylalanine or tryptophan at its end. The chain employs TRBV6-6 and TRBJ1-3; D remains unclear. Germline V lookup: CDR1 MNHNY, CDR2 SVGAGI (reference sequence). The CDR3 sequence is 15 residues long. The CDR3 reads CASGYSIGSGNTIYL. For the CDR3, the DNA is TGTGCCAGCGGTTACTCGATAGGGTCTGGAAACACCATATATTTG.

The chain uses TRBV5-6 and TRBJ2-2; 10 bases are shared with TRBD2. The CDR3 runs to 18 residues. CDR1 is SGHDT and CDR2 is YYEEEE in the germline V gene. The ends lost 4 bases at V and 5 bases at J; junction bases unmatched: 14. CDR3 residues: CASSNGGQLAGLTGELFF. The CDR3, as DNA: TGTGCCAGCAGCAATGGGGGCCAACTAGCGGGGTTGACCGGGGAGCTGTTTTTT.

The rearrangement joins TRBV5-1 to TRBJ2-6; 8 nucleotides agree with TRBD1. Trimming at V came to 3 bases and at J to 3 bases, leaving 8 bases not matched to a gene. The CDR3 has 17 residues. Germline loops: CDR1 SGHRS, CDR2 YFSETQ. CDR3 in DNA: TGCGCCAGCAGCTCGGTCGGACAGGGAGATGGGGCCAACGTCCTGACTTTC. It encodes CASSSVGQGDGANVLTF.

Regarding this clonotype: This may be a read error, as it is one base from a much larger clone. The rearrangement joins TRBV6-5 to TRBJ1-5; maybe TRBD1 (5 bases). CDR3 length: 13 residues. The germline V gene encodes CDR1 MNHEY and CDR2 SVGAGI. CDR3 amino acids: CASGDGSNQPHHF. The CDR3 nucleotides are TGTGCCAGCGGGGACGGTAGCAATCAGCCCCATCATTTT.

Worth noting for this clonotype: This may be a read error: a much more frequent sequence differs by one nucleotide. The V call is TRBV29-1, the J call TRBJ2-2, with D perhaps being TRBD1 or TRBD2 (5 bases each). The CDR3 has 12 residues. Germline assignment: CDR1 SQVTM and CDR2 ANQGSEA. The DNA of the CDR3 is TGCAGCGTTGCAGATGGTTCCGGGGACCTGTTTTTT. Translated, it gives CSVADGSGDLFF.

The CDR3 reads CASSARQLRFSGANVLTF. Written as DNA, the CDR3 is TGTGCCAGCAGTGCCAGACAGTTGCGATTCTCTGGGGCCAACGTCCTGACTTTC. This chain joins TRBV6-1 and TRBJ2-6; perhaps TRBD1 as D (5 bases). V lost 4 bases and J lost 0, with 16 bases in between. Germline values: CDR1 MNHNS, CDR2 SASEGT. The CDR3 contains 18 residues.

The chain recombines TRBV5-6 with TRBJ2-2; possible D gene TRBD1, 6 bases. Looked up from germline, CDR1 is SGHDT and CDR2 is YYEEEE. Between the trimmed V and J ends, which lost 8 bases and 8 bases, there was a span of 22 bases. The CDR3 is 15 amino acids. The CDR3 nucleotides are TGTGCCAGTAGTATCGGGGCAGGGGTTACTGGGGAGCTGTTTTTT. Residues: CASSIGAGVTGELFF.

The rearrangement links TRBV2 to TRBJ1-2, with a tentative D call TRBD1 (6 bases). CDR3 length: 13 residues. CDR1 is SNHLY, CDR2 FYNNEI, per germline. Trimming pared 10 bases from V and 6 bases from J, leaving 18 bases between. This chain's CDR3 is CATQGLREDGYTF. In DNA, the CDR3 is TGTGCCACCCAGGGGCTCAGAGAGGATGGCTACACCTTC.

On this clonotype itself: This sequence may be a read error, since a much larger clone differs from it by one base. The chain joins TRBV6-2 or TRBV6-3 to TRBJ2-7, with TRBD2 matching over 12 bases. Germline CDR1 is MNHEY and CDR2 is SVGEGT. The CDR3 is made up of 17 amino acids. The CDR3 DNA is TGTGTCAGCAGTTACGATGGGAGGACTAGCGGGATCTACGAGCAGTACTTC. Its translation is CVSSYDGRTSGIYEQYF.

J is TRBJ1-5 and V is TRBV4-1; maybe TRBD1 (5 bases). Germline CDR1 and CDR2: MGHRA and YSYEKL. The CDR3 loop spans 15 amino acids. The ends were cut back, 3 bases at V and 5 bases at J, with 14 bases in the middle. The CDR3 sequence is CASSQDHGGHQPQHF. Here the CDR3 DNA reads TGCGCCAGCAGCCAGGATCATGGGGGACATCAGCCCCAGCATTTT.

This clonotype was counted many times. V usage is TRBV28 and J usage is TRBJ2-7; 10 nucleotides agree with TRBD2. V shed 5 bases, J shed 2 bases, and the junction held 3 bases outside the gene matches. Germline loops: CDR1 MDHEN, CDR2 SYDVKM. This CDR3 contains 14 residues. The CDR3 region is CASSPLAGAYEQYF. The CDR3 DNA sequence: TGTGCCAGCAGTCCTCTAGCGGGAGCCTACGAGCAGTACTTC.